This TCR beta chain was recovered during a study of cytomegalovirus exposure and HLA in healthy donors. Study findings and constraints: In a later analysis, the majority of CMV-associated beta chains seemingly showed HLA restriction. Through in vitro validation, a few CMV-associated chains were shown to be specific for CMV antigens. Later work found that TCR association rates differed between HLA loci; DRB1 had the most and HLA-C the fewest.

It was with 60 Vbeta and 13 Jbeta primers that the PCR ran. The data were produced by immunoSEQ multiplex PCR, yet TCRdb's version contains in-frame clones alone and is incomplete. In the table there are tens of thousands of clones, around 85% of which are singletons. Comment on this clone: Its antigen is unknown. Germline and junction disagree at one end, which may indicate a read error.

CDR1 and CDR2 (germline): MDHEN, SYDVKM. This CDR3 contains 11 residues. The source of this sequence is a man aged 40-55 years in good health and CMV-seronegative. The rearrangement links TRBV28 to TRBJ2-1; 7 bases match TRBD1. Source material: PBMCs. CDR3 nucleotides: TGTGCCAGCGGGCCCAGACAGGGTATGGTCTTC. Translation gives CASGPRQGMVF. The full variable domain, rest sourced from reference TRBV28 and TRBJ2-1, is DVKVTQSSRYLVKRTGEKVFLECVQDMDHENMFWYRQDPGLGLRLIYFSYDVKMKEKGDIPEGYSVSREKKERFSLILESASTNQTSMYLCASGPRQGMVFGPGTRLTVL.